Shown below are 4 T cell receptor beta chains from a single sample sequenced in a study of regulatory T cells in long-lasting Graves disease (dated by TCRdb to the early 2020s). This sample's time point label indicates: persistent/refractory GD, antithyroid drugs over 5 years with positive TRAb. RNA was extracted from PBMCs in TRIzol for both TCR sequencing and RNA sequencing. Library generation was performed with multiplex PCR. Reads for this sample came from an Illumina HiSeq 4000. TCR beta libraries were built with iRepertoire HTBI primers and Arm-PCR amplification of CDR3 regions. In-frame beta chains were kept once TCRdb had trimmed the public reads at Q25 with fastp and called clones with MiXCR. Every entry covers one CDR3 protein and lists the most common genes and DNA from its rows. This sample has over 250,000 distinct CDR3 sequences in its table, and around 20% of those were observed once. The ten largest make up about 56% of the sample.

Sequenced here: peripheral blood mononuclear cells (PBMCs), sampled when the disease was refractory, from a patient treated with antithyroid drugs. The receptors here all came from a female donor with Graves disease.

This clonotype was counted between two and nine times. The DNA of the CDR3 is TGTGCCAGCAGCTTAATGGGCGGACGCTCTGGGGCCAACGTCCTGACTTTC. It specifies CASSLMGGRSGANVLTF. The chain has TRBV7-3 and TRBJ2-6; D is uncertain. Per germline, CDR1 SGHTA and CDR2 FQGTGA. V lost 1 base and J lost 0, with 10 bases in between. The CDR3 runs 17 residues.

This rearrangement joins TRBV7-9 to TRBJ1-4; 8 nucleotides agree with TRBD1. V lost 1 base and J lost 5; bases outside the gene matches: 0. This CDR3 has 14 residues. Germline loops: CDR1 SEHNR, CDR2 FQNEAQ (reference sequence). This chain's CDR3 is CASSLGDRNEKLFF. For the CDR3, the DNA is TGTGCCAGCAGCTTAGGGGACAGGAATGAAAAACTGTTTTTT.

This clonotype was observed once. The DNA for the CDR3 is TGTGCCAGCAGCGTCGGTGTGTTTGTGAACAATGAGCAGTTCTTC. Its protein is CASSVGVFVNNEQFF. The chain links TRBV9 to TRBJ2-5, with D hard to call. The DNA matches TRBJ2-1 better at its end, which makes the J call doubtful. Germline CDR1 and CDR2: SGDLS and YYNGEE. The length of the CDR3 is 15 residues.

J is TRBJ1-2 and V is TRBV27; 9 positions match TRBD1. Losses at the gene ends were 2 bases for V and 6 bases for J; bases not matched to a gene: 1. This CDR3 has 13 residues. CDR1 and CDR2 (germline): MNHEY, SMNVEV (reference sequence). The CDR3 nucleotides read TGTGCCAGCAGTTTACGGACAGGGGATGGCTACACCTTC. Its protein product is CASSLRTGDGYTF.